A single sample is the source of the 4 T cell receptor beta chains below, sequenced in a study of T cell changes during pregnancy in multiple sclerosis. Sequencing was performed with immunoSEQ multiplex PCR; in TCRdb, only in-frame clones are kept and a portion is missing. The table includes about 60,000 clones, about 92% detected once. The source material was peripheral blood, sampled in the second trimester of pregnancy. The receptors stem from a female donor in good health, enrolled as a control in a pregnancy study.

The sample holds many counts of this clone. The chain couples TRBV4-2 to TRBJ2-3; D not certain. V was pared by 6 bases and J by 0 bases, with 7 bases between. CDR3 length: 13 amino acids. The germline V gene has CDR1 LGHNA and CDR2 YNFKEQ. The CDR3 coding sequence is TGTGCCAGCAGACCAACTAGCACAGATACGCAGTATTTT. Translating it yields CASRPTSTDTQYF.

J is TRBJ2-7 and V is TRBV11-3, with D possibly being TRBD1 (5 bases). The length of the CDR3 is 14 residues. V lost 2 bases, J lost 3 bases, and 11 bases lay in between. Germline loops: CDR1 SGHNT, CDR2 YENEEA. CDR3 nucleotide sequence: TGTGCCAGCAGCTTATGGCCAGGGTTCTACGAGCAGTACTTC. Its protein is CASSLWPGFYEQYF.

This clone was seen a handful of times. CDR3 sequence: CATSRELDSYTF. CDR3 DNA: TGTGCCACCAGCAGAGAATTGGACAGCTACACCTTC. This chain links TRBV15 with TRBJ1-2; D might be TRBD1 (5 bases). The germline gives CDR1 LNHNV, CDR2 YYDKDF (reference sequence). Trimming took 0 bases from V and 9 from J, leaving 8 bases between them. The length of the CDR3 is 12 residues.

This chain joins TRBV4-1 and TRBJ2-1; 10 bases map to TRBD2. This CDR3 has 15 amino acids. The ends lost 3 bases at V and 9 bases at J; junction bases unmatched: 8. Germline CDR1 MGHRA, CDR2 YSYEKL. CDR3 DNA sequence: TGCGCCAGCAGCCAGCCAGCGGGGGGGATAATTGAGCAGTTCTTC. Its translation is CASSQPAGGIIEQFF.